The entry below gives a single T cell receptor beta chain sequence along with its context. Germline-derived CDR1 and CDR2 are SGDLS and YYNGEE. The CDR3 consists of 14 residues. The V segment lost 4 bases and the J segment 4 bases; nucleotides outside the gene matches: 4. Profiling relied on immunoSEQ multiplex PCR, and the TCRdb table lists in-frame clones only, not all of them. The repertoire holds tens of thousands of clones, with 90% to 95% as singletons. Sorting isolated naive CD4 T cells lacking CD45RO and expressing CD62L. The data stem from a study of human versus mouse CDR3 diversity and MHC coevolution.

The chain employs TRBV9 and TRBJ2-5, with 10 bases aligning to TRBD1. Sequencing input: naive CD4+ T cells from blood. As to subset: CD45RO-negative CD62L-positive naive CD4 T cells. The clonotype originates from a person aged 25 to 75 in good health. The CDR3 sequence: CASSPWTGGETQYF. The CDR3, as DNA: TGTGCCAGCAGCCCTTGGACAGGGGGAGAGACCCAGTACTTC.